The clone carrying this T cell receptor beta chain was counted a few times. The entry originates in a study of blood T cells in healthy people across ages. Looking at the study overall: Every two T cells gave about one barcoded beta molecule via template switching.

The CDR3 loop spans 14 amino acids. V lost 3 bases and J 3 bases, leaving 12 bases between the germline ends. Per germline, CDR1 SGHRS and CDR2 YFSETQ. Peripheral blood was drawn, about 9.1 milliliters per donor. Together with a sample-barcoded 5' primer, a J-beta primer mix was included in a second PCR lasting roughly 6 to 12 cycles. At least 2.5 million CDR3-containing paired-end reads were obtained per sample. From the 5' RACE reads, TCRdb called clonotypes with MiXCR, one entry per CDR3 protein. The sample consists of around 940,000 distinct CDR3 sequences, roughly 51% of them appearing once. This sequence joins TRBV5-1 and TRBJ2-5, with D tentatively TRBD1 (6 bases). This sequence originates from a woman aged 55-69 years in good health. Sequenced sample: blood. Written as DNA, the CDR3 is TGCGCCAGCAGCTGGATCGCAGGGGAAGAGACCCAGTACTTC. Amino acid sequence: CASSWIAGEETQYF.